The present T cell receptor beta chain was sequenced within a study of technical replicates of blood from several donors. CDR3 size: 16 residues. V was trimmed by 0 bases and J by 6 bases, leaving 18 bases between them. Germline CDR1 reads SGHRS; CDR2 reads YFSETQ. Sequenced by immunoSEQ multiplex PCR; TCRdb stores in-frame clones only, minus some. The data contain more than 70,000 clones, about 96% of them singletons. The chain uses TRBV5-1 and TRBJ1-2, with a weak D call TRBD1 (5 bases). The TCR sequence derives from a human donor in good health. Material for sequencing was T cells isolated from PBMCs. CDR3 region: CASSLDYRLLQDGYTF. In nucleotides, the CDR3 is TGCGCCAGCAGCTTGGATTATCGGTTACTACAGGATGGCTACACCTTC.